This TCR beta chain was sequenced in a study of blood T cell repertoires in COVID-19. Study-level information: Donors in the United States, Italy and Spain gave samples during acute or convalescent COVID-19.

CDR3 length: 14 residues. Trimming at V came to 5 bases and at J to 3 bases, leaving 6 bases not matched to a gene. Germline values: CDR1 LNHDA, CDR2 SQIVND (reference sequence). In the study's own analysis: Reference gene primer amplification yielded estimated nucleated cell counts. Method: immunoSEQ multiplex PCR; TCRdb's copy keeps in-frame clones and lacks some. The V and J calls and the clone size are those of that table, but D and trimming were determined from the DNA. The table has under 250,000 clones, roughly 80% seen once. The cohort comprised adults aged about 18 to 89 years residing in under 25 US areas. Participants were placed into cohorts based on the clinical history they reported.

The chain has TRBV19 and TRBJ2-7; TRBD1 agrees at 8 bases. Sequencing was performed on PBMCs or T cells enriched from blood (not recorded which). The receptor was derived from a woman in her 40s with acute COVID-19. This chain's CDR3 is CASSLRQGSYEQYF. The CDR3 DNA sequence: TGTGCCAGTAGTCTTCGACAGGGGAGCTACGAGCAGTACTTC.